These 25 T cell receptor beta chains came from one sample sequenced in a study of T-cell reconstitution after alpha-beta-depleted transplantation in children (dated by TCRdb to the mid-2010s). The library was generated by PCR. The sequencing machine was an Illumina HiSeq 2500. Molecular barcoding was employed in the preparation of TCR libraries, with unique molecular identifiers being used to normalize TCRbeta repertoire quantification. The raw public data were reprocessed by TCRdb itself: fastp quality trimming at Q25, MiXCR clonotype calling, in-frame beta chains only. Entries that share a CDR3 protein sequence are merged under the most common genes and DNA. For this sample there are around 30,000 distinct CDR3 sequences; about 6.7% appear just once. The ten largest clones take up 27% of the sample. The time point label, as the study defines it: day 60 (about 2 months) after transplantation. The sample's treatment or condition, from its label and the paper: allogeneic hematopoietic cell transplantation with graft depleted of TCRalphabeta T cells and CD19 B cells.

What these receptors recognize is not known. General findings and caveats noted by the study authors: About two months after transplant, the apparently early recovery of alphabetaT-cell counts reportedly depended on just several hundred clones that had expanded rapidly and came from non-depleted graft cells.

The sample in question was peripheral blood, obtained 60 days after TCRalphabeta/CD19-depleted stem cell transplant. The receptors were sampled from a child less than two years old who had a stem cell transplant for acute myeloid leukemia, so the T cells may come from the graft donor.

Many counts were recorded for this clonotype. In DNA form, the CDR3 reads TGTGCCAGCAGTTTGGTCGACGAGGCTTTCGCCTCCTACGAGCAGTACTTC. This encodes CASSLVDEAFASYEQYF. The chain joins TRBV28 to TRBJ2-7; no reliable D call. V gave up 3 bases and J gave up 0 bases, with 18 bases separating them. Germline V CDR1 and CDR2: MDHEN, SYDVKM. The CDR3 consists of 17 residues. The complete variable domain, with remaining parts taken from reference TRBV28 and TRBJ2-7, reads DVKVTQSSRYLVKRTGEKVFLECVQDMDHENMFWYRQDPGLGLRLIYFSYDVKMKEKGDIPEGYSVSREKKERFSLILESASTNQTSMYLCASSLVDEAFASYEQYFGPGTRLTVT.

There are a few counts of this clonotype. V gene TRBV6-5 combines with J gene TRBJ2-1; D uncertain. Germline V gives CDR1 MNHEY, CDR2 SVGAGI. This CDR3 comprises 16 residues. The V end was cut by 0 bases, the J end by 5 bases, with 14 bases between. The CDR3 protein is CASSYSPARLHNEQFF. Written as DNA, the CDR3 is TGTGCCAGCAGTTACTCCCCGGCTAGGTTGCACAATGAGCAGTTCTTC.

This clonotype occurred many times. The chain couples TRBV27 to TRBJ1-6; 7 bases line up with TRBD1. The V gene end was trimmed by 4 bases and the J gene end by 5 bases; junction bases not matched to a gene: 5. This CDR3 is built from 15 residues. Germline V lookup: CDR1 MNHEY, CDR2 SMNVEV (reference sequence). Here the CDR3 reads CASSYFGTDNSPLHF. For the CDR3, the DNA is TGTGCCAGCAGTTATTTCGGGACAGATAATTCACCCCTCCACTTT.

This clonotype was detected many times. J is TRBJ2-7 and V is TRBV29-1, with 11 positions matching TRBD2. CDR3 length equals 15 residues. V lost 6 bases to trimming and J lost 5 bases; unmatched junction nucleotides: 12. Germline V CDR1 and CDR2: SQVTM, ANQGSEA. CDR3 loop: CSVLPASGGIDEQYF. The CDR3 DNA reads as TGCAGCGTCCTACCCGCTAGCGGGGGGATAGACGAGCAGTACTTC.

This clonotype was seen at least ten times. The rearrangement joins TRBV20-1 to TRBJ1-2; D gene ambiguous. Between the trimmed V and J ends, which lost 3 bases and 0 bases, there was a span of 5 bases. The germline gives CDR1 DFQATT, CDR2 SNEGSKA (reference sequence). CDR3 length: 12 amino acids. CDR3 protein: CSARRTNYGYTF. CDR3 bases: TGCAGTGCTAGGCGTACTAACTATGGCTACACCTTC.

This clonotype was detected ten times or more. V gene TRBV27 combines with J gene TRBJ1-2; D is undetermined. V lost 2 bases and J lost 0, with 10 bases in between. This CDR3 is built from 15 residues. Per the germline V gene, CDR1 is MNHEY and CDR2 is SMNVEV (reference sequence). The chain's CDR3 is CASSLNGHPNYGYTF. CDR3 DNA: TGTGCCAGCAGTTTAAACGGTCACCCTAACTATGGCTACACCTTC.

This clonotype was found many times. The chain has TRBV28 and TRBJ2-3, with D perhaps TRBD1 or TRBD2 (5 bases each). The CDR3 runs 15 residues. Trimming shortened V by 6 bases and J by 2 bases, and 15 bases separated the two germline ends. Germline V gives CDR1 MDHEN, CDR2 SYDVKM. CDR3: CASSRERGDTDTQYF. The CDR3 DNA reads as TGTGCCAGCAGCCGGGAAAGGGGAGACACAGATACGCAGTATTTT.

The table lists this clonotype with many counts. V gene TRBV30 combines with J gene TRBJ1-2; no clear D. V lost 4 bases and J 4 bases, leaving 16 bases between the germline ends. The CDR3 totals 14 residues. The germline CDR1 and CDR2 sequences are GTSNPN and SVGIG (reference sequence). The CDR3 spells CAWTYFVTSYGYTF. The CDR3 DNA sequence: TGTGCCTGGACCTACTTCGTAACTTCCTATGGCTACACCTTC.

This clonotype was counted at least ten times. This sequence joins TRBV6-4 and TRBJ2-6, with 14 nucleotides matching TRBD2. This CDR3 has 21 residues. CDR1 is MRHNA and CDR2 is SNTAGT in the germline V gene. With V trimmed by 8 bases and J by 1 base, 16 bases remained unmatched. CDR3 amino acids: CASGMGARLAGGDSGANVLTF. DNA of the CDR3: TGTGCCAGCGGCATGGGGGCTCGACTAGCGGGAGGGGATTCTGGGGCCAACGTCCTGACTTTC.

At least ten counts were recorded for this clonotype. The CDR3 region has the DNA TGTGCCAGTCATGGGCGGGAGGAGAGCACAGATACGCAGTATTTT. It specifies CASHGREESTDTQYF. The V call is TRBV7-9, the J call TRBJ2-3, with 8 nucleotides matching TRBD2. CDR3 length equals 15 residues. Germline CDR1 and CDR2: SEHNR and FQNEAQ (reference sequence). The V and J ends lost 9 bases and 0 bases, in that order; junction bases with no gene match: 8.

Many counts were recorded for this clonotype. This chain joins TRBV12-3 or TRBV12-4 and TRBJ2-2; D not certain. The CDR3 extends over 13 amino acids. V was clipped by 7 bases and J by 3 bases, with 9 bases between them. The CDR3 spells CASTGPHTGELFF. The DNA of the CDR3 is TGTGCCAGCACAGGACCGCACACCGGGGAGCTGTTTTTT.

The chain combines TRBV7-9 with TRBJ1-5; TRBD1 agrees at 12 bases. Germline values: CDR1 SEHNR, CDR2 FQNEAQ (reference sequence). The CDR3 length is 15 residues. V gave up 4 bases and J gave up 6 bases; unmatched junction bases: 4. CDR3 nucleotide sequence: TGTGCCAGCAGCTCCGGGACAGGGGGCTTTCAGCCCCAGCATTTT. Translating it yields CASSSGTGGFQPQHF.

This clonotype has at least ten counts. DNA for the CDR3: TGTGCCAGCAGTCAATGGAGCTCCTACGAGCAGTACTTC. It codes for CASSQWSSYEQYF. V usage is TRBV28 and J usage is TRBJ2-7; unclear D gene. Trimming took 5 bases from V and 0 from J, leaving 8 bases between them. The germline CDR1 and CDR2 sequences are MDHEN and SYDVKM. The CDR3 spans 13 residues. Full variable domain (missing parts from reference TRBV28 and TRBJ2-7): DVKVTQSSRYLVKRTGEKVFLECVQDMDHENMFWYRQDPGLGLRLIYFSYDVKMKEKGDIPEGYSVSREKKERFSLILESASTNQTSMYLCASSQWSSYEQYFGPGTRLTVT.

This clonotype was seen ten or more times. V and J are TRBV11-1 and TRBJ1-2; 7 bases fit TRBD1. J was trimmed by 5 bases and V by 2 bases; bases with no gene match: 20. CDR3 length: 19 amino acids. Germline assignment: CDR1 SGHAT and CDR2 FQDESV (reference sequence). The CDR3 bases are TGTGCCAGCAGCTTAACGTCCCGGACAGGCCCTCTCCGCCCTTATGGCTACACCTTC. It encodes CASSLTSRTGPLRPYGYTF. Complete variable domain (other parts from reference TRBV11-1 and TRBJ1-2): EAEVAQSPRYKITEKSQAVAFWCDPISGHATLYWYRQILGQGPELLVQFQDESVVDDSQLPKDRFSAERLKGVDSTLKIQPAELGDSAMYLCASSLTSRTGPLRPYGYTFGSGTRLTVV.

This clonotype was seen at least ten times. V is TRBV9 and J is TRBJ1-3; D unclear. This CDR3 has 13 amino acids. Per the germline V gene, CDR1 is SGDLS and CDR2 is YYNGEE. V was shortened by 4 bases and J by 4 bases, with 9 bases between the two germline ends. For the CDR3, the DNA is TGTGCCAGCAGCCCCCTAACGGGAAACACCATATATTTT. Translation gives CASSPLTGNTIYF.

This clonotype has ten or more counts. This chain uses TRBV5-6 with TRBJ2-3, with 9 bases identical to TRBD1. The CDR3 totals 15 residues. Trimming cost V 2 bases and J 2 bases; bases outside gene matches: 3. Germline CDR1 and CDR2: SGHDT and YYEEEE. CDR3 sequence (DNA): TGTGCCAGCAGCTTATCACAGGGGGCCACAGATACGCAGTATTTT. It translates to CASSLSQGATDTQYF.

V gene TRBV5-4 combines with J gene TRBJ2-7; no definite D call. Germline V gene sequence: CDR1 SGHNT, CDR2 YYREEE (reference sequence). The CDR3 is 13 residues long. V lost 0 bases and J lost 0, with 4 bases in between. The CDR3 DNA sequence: TGTGCCAGCAGCTTGGACACCTCCTACGAGCAGTACTTC. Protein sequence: CASSLDTSYEQYF. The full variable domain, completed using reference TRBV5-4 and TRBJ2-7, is ETGVTQSPTHLIKTRGQQVTLRCSSQSGHNTVSWYQQALGQGPQFIFQYYREEENGRGNFPPRFSGLQFPNYSSELNVNALELDDSALYLCASSLDTSYEQYFGPGTRLTVT.

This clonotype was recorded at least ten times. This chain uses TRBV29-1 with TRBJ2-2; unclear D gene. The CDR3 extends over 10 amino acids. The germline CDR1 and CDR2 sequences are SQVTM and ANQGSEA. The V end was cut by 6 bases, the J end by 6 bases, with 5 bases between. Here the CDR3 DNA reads TGCAGCGTGGGGTCCGGGGAGCTGTTTTTT. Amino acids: CSVGSGELFF.

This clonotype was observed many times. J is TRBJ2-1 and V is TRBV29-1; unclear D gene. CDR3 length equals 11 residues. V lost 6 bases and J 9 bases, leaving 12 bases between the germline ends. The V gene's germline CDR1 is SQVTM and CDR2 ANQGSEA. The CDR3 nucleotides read TGCAGCGTAGGACGGCTTCCTGAGCAGTTCTTC. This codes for CSVGRLPEQFF.

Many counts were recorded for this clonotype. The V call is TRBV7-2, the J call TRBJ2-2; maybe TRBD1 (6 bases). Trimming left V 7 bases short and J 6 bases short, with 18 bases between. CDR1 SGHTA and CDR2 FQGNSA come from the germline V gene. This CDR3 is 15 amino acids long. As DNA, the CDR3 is TGTGCCAGCACAGGGGCAGGGTTTAAGGCCGGGGAGCTGTTTTTT. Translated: CASTGAGFKAGELFF.

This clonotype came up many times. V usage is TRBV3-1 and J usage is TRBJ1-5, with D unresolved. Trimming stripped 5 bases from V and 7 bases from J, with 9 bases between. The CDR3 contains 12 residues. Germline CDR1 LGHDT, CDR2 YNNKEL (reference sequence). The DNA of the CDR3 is TGTGCCAGCAGCGCCCGGAGCCAGCCCCAGCATTTT. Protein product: CASSARSQPQHF.

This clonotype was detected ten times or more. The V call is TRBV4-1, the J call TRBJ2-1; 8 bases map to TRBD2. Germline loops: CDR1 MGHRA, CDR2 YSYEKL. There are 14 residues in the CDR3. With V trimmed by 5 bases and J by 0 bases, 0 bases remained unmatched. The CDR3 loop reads CASSAGGSYNEQFF. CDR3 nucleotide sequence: TGCGCCAGCAGCGCGGGAGGCTCCTACAATGAGCAGTTCTTC.

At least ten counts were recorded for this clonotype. For the CDR3, the DNA is TGTGCCAGCAGTTTGGGCCTCGCACCCTACGAGCAGTACTTC. It specifies CASSLGLAPYEQYF. This chain joins TRBV27 and TRBJ2-7; D ambiguous. The CDR3 runs to 14 residues. V was cut by 3 bases and J by 2 bases, with 11 bases left in between. Germline V gene sequence: CDR1 MNHEY, CDR2 SMNVEV (reference sequence).

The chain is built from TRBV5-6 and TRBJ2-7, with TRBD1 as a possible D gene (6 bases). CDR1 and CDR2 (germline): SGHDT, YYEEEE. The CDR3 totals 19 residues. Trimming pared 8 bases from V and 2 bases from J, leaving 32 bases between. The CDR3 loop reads CARSPGFISQGWPTYEQYF. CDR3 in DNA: TGTGCCAGGAGCCCCGGTTTCATATCACAGGGATGGCCTACCTACGAGCAGTACTTC. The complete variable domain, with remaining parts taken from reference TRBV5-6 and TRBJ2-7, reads DAGVTQSPTHLIKTRGQQVTLRCSPKSGHDTVSWYQQALGQGPQFIFQYYEEEERQRGNFPDRFSGHQFPNYSSELNVNALLLGDSALYLCARSPGFISQGWPTYEQYFGPGTRLTVT.

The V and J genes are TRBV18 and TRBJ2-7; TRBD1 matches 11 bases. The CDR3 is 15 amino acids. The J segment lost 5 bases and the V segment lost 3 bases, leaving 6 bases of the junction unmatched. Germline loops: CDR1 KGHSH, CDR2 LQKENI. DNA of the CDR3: TGTGCCAGCTCACCCGGGGACAGGGGGTTCAACGAGCAGTACTTC. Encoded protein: CASSPGDRGFNEQYF.